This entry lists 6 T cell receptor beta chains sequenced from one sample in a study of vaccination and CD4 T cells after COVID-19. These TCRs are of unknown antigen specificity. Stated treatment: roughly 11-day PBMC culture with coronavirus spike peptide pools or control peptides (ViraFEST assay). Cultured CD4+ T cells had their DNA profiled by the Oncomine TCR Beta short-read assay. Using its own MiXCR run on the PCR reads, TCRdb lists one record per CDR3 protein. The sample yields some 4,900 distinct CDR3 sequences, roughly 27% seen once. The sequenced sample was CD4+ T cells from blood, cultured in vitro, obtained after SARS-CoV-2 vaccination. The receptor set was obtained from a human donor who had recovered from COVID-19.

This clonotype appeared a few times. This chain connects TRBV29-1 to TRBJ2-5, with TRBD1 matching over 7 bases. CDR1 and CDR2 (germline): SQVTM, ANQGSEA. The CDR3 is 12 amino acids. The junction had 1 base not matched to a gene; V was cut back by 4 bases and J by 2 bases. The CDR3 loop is CSVVGQQETQYF. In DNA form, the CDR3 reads TGCAGCGTTGTGGGACAGCAAGAGACCCAGTACTTC.

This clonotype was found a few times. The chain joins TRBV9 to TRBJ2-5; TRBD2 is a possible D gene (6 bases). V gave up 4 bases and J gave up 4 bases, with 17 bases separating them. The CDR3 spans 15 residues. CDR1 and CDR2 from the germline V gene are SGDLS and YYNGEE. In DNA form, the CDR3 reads TGTGCCAGCAGCTTGTCGGGGGTCGGCGGAGAGACCCAGTACTTC. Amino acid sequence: CASSLSGVGGETQYF. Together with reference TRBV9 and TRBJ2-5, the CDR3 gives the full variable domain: DSGVTQTPKHLITATGQRVTLRCSPRSGDLSVYWYQQSLDQGLQFLIQYYNGEERAKGNILERFSAQQFPDLHSELNLSSLELGDSALYFCASSLSGVGGETQYFGPGTRLLVL.

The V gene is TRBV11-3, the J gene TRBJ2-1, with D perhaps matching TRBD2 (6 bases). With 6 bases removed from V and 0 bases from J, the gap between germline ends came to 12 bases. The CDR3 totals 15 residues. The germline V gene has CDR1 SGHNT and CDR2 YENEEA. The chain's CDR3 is CASRSGRNSYNEQFF. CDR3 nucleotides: TGTGCCAGCAGGTCAGGGAGGAACTCCTACAATGAGCAGTTCTTC.

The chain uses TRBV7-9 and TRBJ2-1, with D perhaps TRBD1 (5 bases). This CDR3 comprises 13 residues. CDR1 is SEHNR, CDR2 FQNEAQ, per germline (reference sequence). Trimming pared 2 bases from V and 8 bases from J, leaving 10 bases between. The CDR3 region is CASSLQQGDEQFF. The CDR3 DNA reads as TGTGCCAGCAGCTTACAGCAGGGTGATGAGCAGTTCTTC.

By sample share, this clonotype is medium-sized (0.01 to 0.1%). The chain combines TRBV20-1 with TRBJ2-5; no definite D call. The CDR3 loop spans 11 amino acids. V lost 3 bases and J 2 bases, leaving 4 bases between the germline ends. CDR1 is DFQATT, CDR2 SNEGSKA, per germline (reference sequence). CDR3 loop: CSASKQETQYF. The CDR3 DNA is TGCAGTGCTAGCAAACAAGAGACCCAGTACTTC.

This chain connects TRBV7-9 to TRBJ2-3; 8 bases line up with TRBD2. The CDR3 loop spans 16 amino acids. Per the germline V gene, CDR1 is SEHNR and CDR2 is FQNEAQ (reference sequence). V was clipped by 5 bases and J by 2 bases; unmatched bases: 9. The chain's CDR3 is CASSDPAGATTDTQYF. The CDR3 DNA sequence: TGTGCCAGCAGCGATCCAGCGGGGGCAACCACAGATACGCAGTATTTT.